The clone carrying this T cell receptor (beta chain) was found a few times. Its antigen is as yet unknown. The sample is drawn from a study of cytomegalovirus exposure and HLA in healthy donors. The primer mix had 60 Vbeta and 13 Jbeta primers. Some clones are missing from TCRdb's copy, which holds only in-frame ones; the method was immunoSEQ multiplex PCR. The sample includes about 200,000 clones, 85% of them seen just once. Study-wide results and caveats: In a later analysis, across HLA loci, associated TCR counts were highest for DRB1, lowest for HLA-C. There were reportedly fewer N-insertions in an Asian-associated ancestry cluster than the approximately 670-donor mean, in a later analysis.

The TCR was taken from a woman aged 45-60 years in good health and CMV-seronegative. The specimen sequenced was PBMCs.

The CDR3 sequence is CASSQHGGADTQYF. CDR3 in DNA: TGTGCCAGCAGCCAACACGGAGGCGCAGATACGCAGTATTTT. The rearrangement joins TRBV11-3 to TRBJ2-3; perhaps TRBD2 as D (5 bases). The CDR3 has 14 amino acids. Germline loops: CDR1 SGHNT, CDR2 YENEEA. Trimming took 5 bases from V and 4 from J, leaving 13 bases between them. The entire variable domain, with the rest obtained from reference TRBV11-3 and TRBJ2-3, is as follows: EAGVVQSPRYKIIEKKQPVAFWCNPISGHNTLYWYLQNLGQGPELLIRYENEEAVDDSQLPKDRFSAERLKGVDSTLKIQPAELGDSAVYLCASSQHGGADTQYFGPGTRLTVL.